Below are 21 T cell receptor beta chains sequenced from a single sample in a study of blood T cell repertoires in COVID-19. The assay was immunoSEQ multiplex PCR, and TCRdb's table has in-frame clones only and misses some. The sample holds 330,000 or so clones, about 91% seen once. Sequenced material: peripheral blood. These receptors were taken from a man aged 25-40 years with COVID-19, enrolled during active disease.

V and J are TRBV4-1 and TRBJ2-5, with 8 positions matching TRBD1. The V gene end was trimmed by 3 bases and the J gene end by 5 bases; junction bases not matched to a gene: 17. Germline CDR1 is MGHRA and CDR2 is YSYEKL. The CDR3 is made up of 18 amino acids. CDR3 nucleotide sequence: TGCGCCAGCAGCCACCACGTCGACAGGGGCTCCCGGGGTGAGACCCAGTACTTC. Translation gives CASSHHVDRGSRGETQYF.

The genes are TRBV28 and TRBJ2-6, with D tentatively TRBD1 (6 bases). This CDR3 comprises 15 residues. Germline V lookup: CDR1 MDHEN, CDR2 SYDVKM. V shed 5 bases and J shed 4 bases, with 12 bases lying between them. The CDR3 DNA sequence: TGTGCCAGCAGTCTCCGGGACACCGGGGCCAACGTCCTGACTTTC. Protein product: CASSLRDTGANVLTF.

This clone was found once. DNA of the CDR3: TGTGCCAGCAGCTTAGGCGGGGACCTGAAAAAACTGTTTTTT. Translated, it gives CASSLGGDLKKLFF. The chain recombines TRBV7-2 with TRBJ1-4, with TRBD1 as a possible D gene (5 bases). Per the germline V gene, CDR1 is SGHTA and CDR2 is FQGNSA. V lost 1 base and J lost 9, with 12 bases in between. The CDR3 spans 14 residues.

V is TRBV5-1 and J is TRBJ2-3; 7 nucleotides align to TRBD1. Germline-derived CDR1 and CDR2 are SGHRS and YFSETQ. With V trimmed by 0 bases and J by 4 bases, 2 bases remained unmatched. CDR3 size: 14 residues. The DNA of the CDR3 is TGCGCCAGCAGCTTGGACAGGGGCCCAGATACGCAGTATTTT. It yields the protein CASSLDRGPDTQYF. The full variable domain, its missing parts supplied by reference TRBV5-1 and TRBJ2-3, is KAGVTQTPRYLIKTRGQQVTLSCSPISGHRSVSWYQQTPGQGLQFLFEYFSETQRNKGNFPGRFSGRQFSNSRSEMNVSTLELGDSALYLCASSLDRGPDTQYFGPGTRLTVL.

The chain couples TRBV19 to TRBJ2-2; 9 bases line up with TRBD1. Germline CDR1 LNHDA, CDR2 SQIVND (reference sequence). V lost 3 bases and J lost 7; bases outside the gene matches: 9. There are 16 residues in the CDR3. The CDR3 here is CASSMAGTGIVGELFF. CDR3 bases: TGTGCCAGTAGTATGGCCGGGACAGGGATTGTCGGGGAGCTGTTTTTT.

The gene calls are TRBV7-3 and TRBJ1-1; D gene uncertain. CDR3 length equals 14 residues. Germline V CDR1 and CDR2: SGHTA, FQGTGA. The V end lost 5 bases, the J end lost 6 bases, and 16 bases lay between the germline ends. CDR3 residues: CASSPWVGSSEAFF. The CDR3 DNA is TGTGCCAGCAGCCCCTGGGTGGGCAGCTCTGAAGCTTTCTTT.

The chain links TRBV7-3 to TRBJ1-5; D not certain. Germline CDR1 is SGHTA and CDR2 is FQGTGA. V gave up 1 base and J gave up 4 bases, with 11 bases separating them. The CDR3 loop spans 15 amino acids. The CDR3 nucleotides are TGTGCCAGCAGCTTAAGCGGGTCGGCAAATCAGCCCCAGCATTTT. Amino acid sequence: CASSLSGSANQPQHF.

This chain links TRBV18 with TRBJ1-1, with a tentative D call TRBD1 (6 bases). The germline V gene has CDR1 KGHSH and CDR2 LQKENI. The CDR3 contains 11 residues. The ends were cut back, 3 bases at V and 7 bases at J, with 6 bases in the middle. The CDR3 bases are TGTGCCAGCTCACCGGACAGTGAAGCTTTCTTT. Its translation: CASSPDSEAFF.

The chain links TRBV7-2 to TRBJ2-7; 7 nucleotides align to TRBD1. This CDR3 comprises 13 residues. Germline assignment: CDR1 SGHTA and CDR2 FQGNSA. V was pared by 11 bases and J by 2 bases, with 9 bases of the junction left unmatched. The CDR3 protein is CASGRDSPYEQYF. The CDR3 coding sequence is TGTGCCTCGGGACGGGACAGCCCCTACGAGCAGTACTTC.

This clone was observed a handful of times. V is TRBV10-3 and J is TRBJ2-1; 7 bases match TRBD1. The CDR3 runs to 16 residues. V lost 0 bases to trimming and J lost 2 bases; unmatched junction nucleotides: 4. The V gene's germline CDR1 is ENHRY and CDR2 SYGVKD. For the CDR3, the DNA is TGTGCCATCAGTGAGTCCGGACAGGTCGCCTACAATGAGCAGTTCTTC. Its protein is CAISESGQVAYNEQFF.

V is TRBV28 and J is TRBJ2-1; perhaps TRBD2 as D (5 bases). V lost 4 bases and J 7 bases, leaving 11 bases between the germline ends. Germline CDR1 is MDHEN and CDR2 is SYDVKM. This CDR3 comprises 13 residues. CDR3: CASSWSSTNEQFF. DNA for the CDR3: TGTGCCAGCAGTTGGTCTAGCACGAATGAGCAGTTCTTC.

Concerning this clone itself: The same CDR3 can be traced to other DNA sequences in this sample. The J gene is TRBJ2-1, the V gene TRBV18, with 11 bases identical to TRBD1. The CDR3 consists of 16 residues. Germline CDR1 reads KGHSH; CDR2 reads LQKENI. V was pared by 2 bases and J by 3 bases, with 3 bases of the junction left unmatched. CDR3 DNA: TGTGCCAGCTCACCAGCCGGGACAGGGGGCTACAATGAGCAGTTCTTC. Its translation: CASSPAGTGGYNEQFF.

This chain uses TRBV28 with TRBJ1-5, with D perhaps matching TRBD1 (5 bases). This CDR3 comprises 15 residues. With 6 bases removed from V and 3 bases from J, the gap between germline ends came to 15 bases. CDR1 and CDR2 (germline): MDHEN, SYDVKM. DNA for the CDR3: TGTGCCAGCAGCTCCCGGGCAGGGTACAATCAGCCCCAGCATTTT. Its protein is CASSSRAGYNQPQHF.

As DNA, the CDR3 is TGTGCCAGCAACCTCAGGGGCTTTAATGAAAAACTGTTTTTT. It specifies CASNLRGFNEKLFF. The chain recombines TRBV6-5 with TRBJ1-4, with D possibly TRBD1 on 6 matching bases. Germline V CDR1 and CDR2: MNHEY, SVGAGI. V lost 7 bases, J lost 4 bases, and 13 bases lay in between. There are 14 residues in the CDR3.

This rearrangement joins TRBV25-1 to TRBJ2-1, with D unresolved. Trimming cost V 3 bases and J 10 bases, with 13 bases left between them. Germline assignment: CDR1 MGHDK and CDR2 SYGVNS. CDR3 size: 13 residues. CDR3 bases: TGTGCCAGCAGTGATTCTGACTTCCGGGAGCAGTTCTTC. Its translation is CASSDSDFREQFF. The variable domain in full, completed from reference TRBV25-1 and TRBJ2-1, reads EADIYQTPRYLVIGTGKKITLECSQTMGHDKMYWYQQDPGMELHLIHYSYGVNSTEKGDLSSESTVSRIRTEHFPLTLESARPSHTSQYLCASSDSDFREQFFGPGTRLTVL.

The chain carries TRBV10-3 and TRBJ1-3; D is uncertain. The CDR3 is 14 amino acids. V lost 5 bases, J lost 0 bases, and 8 bases lay in between. Germline CDR1 reads ENHRY; CDR2 reads SYGVKD. For the CDR3, the DNA is TGTGCCATCAGTTCAGATTACTCTGGAAACACCATATATTTT. Residues: CAISSDYSGNTIYF.

The chain carries TRBV4-3 and TRBJ2-1; D unresolved. CDR1 is LGHNA, CDR2 YSLEER, per germline. V lost 0 bases and J lost 2, with 5 bases in between. The CDR3 sequence is 14 residues long. CDR3 protein: CASSQEPAYNEQFF. For the CDR3, the DNA is TGCGCCAGCAGCCAAGAACCAGCCTACAATGAGCAGTTCTTC.

The sample holds a few counts of this clone. V is TRBV28 and J is TRBJ2-1; tentatively, D is TRBD2 (6 bases). Trimming removed 3 bases from V and 0 bases from J, with 15 bases in between. CDR1 is MDHEN, CDR2 SYDVKM, per germline. The CDR3 extends over 17 amino acids. In DNA, the CDR3 is TGTGCCAGCAGTTTCCCTAGCGTAGCCTCCTCCTACAATGAGCAGTTCTTC. Translation gives CASSFPSVASSYNEQFF.

In this sample, this clone turned up once. This rearrangement joins TRBV9 to TRBJ1-6; D is possibly TRBD1 (5 bases). The V gene's germline CDR1 is SGDLS and CDR2 YYNGEE. The CDR3 contains 16 residues. V lost 4 bases and J 2 bases, leaving 13 bases between the germline ends. DNA for the CDR3: TGTGCCAGCAGCCCCCGGGACTTAGCCTATAATTCACCCCTCCACTTT. Protein product: CASSPRDLAYNSPLHF.

The gene calls are TRBV2 and TRBJ1-1, with D perhaps matching TRBD1 (6 bases). The CDR3 length is 15 residues. From germline, CDR1 is SNHLY and CDR2 FYNNEI. The V and J ends lost 7 bases and 1 base respectively, with 16 bases between them. In DNA, the CDR3 is TGTGCCAGCACTGAGGGGGGGGCCCAGAACACTGAAGCTTTCTTT. Residues: CASTEGGAQNTEAFF.

The V and J genes are TRBV21-1 and TRBJ2-7; no check of the table's D call, TRBD1, against the DNA was made. TRBV21-1 is described as a pseudogene. The CDR3 runs to 15 residues. CDR3 protein: CASSKAGQGHYEQYF. CDR3 DNA sequence: TGTGCCAGCAGCAAAGCGGGACAGGGTCATTACGAGCAGTACTTC.